A single sample gave rise to the 6 T cell receptor beta chains below, sequenced in a study of cytomegalovirus exposure and HLA in healthy donors. In the PCR, 60 Vbeta and 13 Jbeta primers were used. Generated by immunoSEQ multiplex PCR, the TCRdb table keeps only in-frame clones and is missing some. Among approximately 77,000 clones, about 76% were seen once, and the ten largest hold around 10%. The sequencing sample was made of PBMCs. The receptors derive from a male donor in good health and CMV-seropositive.

V usage is TRBV5-1 and J usage is TRBJ2-1; D is possibly TRBD2 (6 bases). Germline V gene data show CDR1 as SGHRS and CDR2 as YFSETQ. V lost 7 bases to trimming and J lost 3 bases, with 17 bases between them. The CDR3 is made up of 15 amino acids. The chain's CDR3 is CASRDLGGSYNEQFF. The CDR3 DNA follows: TGCGCCAGCCGCGATTTGGGGGGTAGCTACAATGAGCAGTTCTTC. Variable domain in full (rest from reference TRBV5-1 and TRBJ2-1): KAGVTQTPRYLIKTRGQQVTLSCSPISGHRSVSWYQQTPGQGLQFLFEYFSETQRNKGNFPGRFSGRQFSNSRSEMNVSTLELGDSALYLCASRDLGGSYNEQFFGPGTRLTVL.

The V call is TRBV7-3, the J call TRBJ2-1; 7 bases fit TRBD2. The germline V gene encodes CDR1 SGHTA and CDR2 FQGTGA. V lost 5 bases, J lost 6 bases, and 10 bases stayed unmatched. CDR3 length: 15 amino acids. CDR3 in DNA: TGTGCCAGCAGCCCCCTGGCGGGAGAACGCAATGAGCAGTTCTTC. This sequence encodes CASSPLAGERNEQFF.

The gene calls are TRBV18 and TRBJ2-2; TRBD2 agrees at 10 bases. This CDR3 region has 16 residues. J lost 1 base, V lost 4 bases, and 3 bases had no gene match. CDR1 KGHSH and CDR2 LQKENI come from the germline V gene. The CDR3 DNA follows: TGTGCCAGCTCACAACGGACTAGCGGGAACACCGGGGAGCTGTTTTTT. This encodes CASSQRTSGNTGELFF.

The V and J genes are TRBV5-1 and TRBJ1-4; D uncertain. The germline V gene encodes CDR1 SGHRS and CDR2 YFSETQ. This CDR3 has 10 residues. The CDR3 region is CERANEKLFF. CDR3 sequence (DNA): TGCGAGCGGGCTAATGAAAAACTGTTTTTT. The whole variable domain, remainder taken from reference TRBV5-1 and TRBJ1-4, is KAGVTQTPRYLIKTRGQQVTLSCSPISGHRSVSWYQQTPGQGLQFLFEYFSETQRNKGNFPGRFSGRQFSNSRSEMNVSTLELGDSALYLCERANEKLFFGSGTQLSVL.

The chain combines TRBV11-3 with TRBJ2-1, with TRBD1 identical over 7 bases. CDR1 and CDR2 from the germline V gene are SGHNT and YENEEA. V gave up 5 bases and J gave up 5 bases; unmatched junction bases: 9. The CDR3 spans 15 residues. For the CDR3, the DNA is TGTGCCAGCAGCGAGACAGGGAGAGGGGACAATGAGCAGTTCTTC. It encodes CASSETGRGDNEQFF.

This chain uses TRBV19 with TRBJ2-7; D unclear. Looked up from germline, CDR1 is LNHDA and CDR2 is SQIVND (reference sequence). This CDR3 contains 16 residues. Trimming took off 0 bases at V and 0 bases at J, with 12 bases between the two ends. The CDR3 DNA reads TGTGCCAGTAGTATAGACCCCGCAGGCTCCTCCTACGAGCAGTACTTC. The encoded protein is CASSIDPAGSSYEQYF.